These 16 T cell receptor beta chains originate from one sample sequenced in a study of cytomegalovirus exposure and HLA in healthy donors. Here immunoSEQ multiplex PCR was the method, and the copy in TCRdb shows in-frame clones only, minus some. Of 95,000 to 150,000 clones detected, 89% appear once; the ten largest clones hold 1.1%. Input material: PBMCs. The receptors derive from a young woman in good health and CMV-seronegative.

V gene TRBV4-3 combines with J gene TRBJ1-2; tentative D call: TRBD1 (6 bases). The length of the CDR3 is 15 residues. The germline CDR1 and CDR2 sequences are LGHNA and YSLEER. The V end was cut by 1 base, the J end by 3 bases, with 12 bases between. DNA for the CDR3: TGCGCCAGCAGCCAAGGTATAGGGGGTGACTATGGCTACACCTTC. Its translation: CASSQGIGGDYGYTF.

This clone has only a few counts. The V gene is TRBV9, the J gene TRBJ2-1; TRBD2 is a possible D gene (7 bases). Per the germline V gene, CDR1 is SGDLS and CDR2 is YYNGEE. V lost 4 bases, J lost 7 bases, and 18 bases lay in between. This CDR3 contains 15 residues. The CDR3 reads CASSTRRGEGNEQFF. CDR3 sequence (DNA): TGTGCCAGCAGCACCCGAAGGGGGGAGGGGAATGAGCAGTTCTTC.

The CDR3 DNA reads TGTGCCAGCAGTTCAGGCGGAGGCCACCTTTTCAGCTCCTACAATGAGCAGTTCTTC. Its protein is CASSSGGGHLFSSYNEQFF. The chain is built from TRBV27 and TRBJ2-1; tentative D call: TRBD2 (5 bases). The CDR3 length is 19 residues. Trimming left V 4 bases short and J 0 bases short, with 22 bases between. Germline CDR1 and CDR2: MNHEY and SMNVEV (reference sequence).

The chain recombines TRBV27 with TRBJ2-1; tentatively, D is TRBD2 (6 bases). V shed 1 base and J shed 0 bases, with 10 bases lying between them. CDR1 is MNHEY, CDR2 SMNVEV, per germline (reference sequence). This CDR3 is 16 amino acids long. The CDR3 DNA is TGTGCCAGCAGTTTATGGGGCGGGAACTCCTACAATGAGCAGTTCTTC. The encoded protein is CASSLWGGNSYNEQFF.

This chain links TRBV7-7 with TRBJ2-2, with 8 bases matching TRBD2. This CDR3 spans 18 amino acids. Germline V gene sequence: CDR1 SSHAT, CDR2 FNYEAQ (reference sequence). V shed 2 bases, J shed 3 bases, and the junction held 11 bases outside the gene matches. CDR3 sequence reads: CASSLSTVGLADTGELFF. The CDR3 coding sequence is TGTGCCAGCAGCTTATCGACCGTAGGACTAGCAGACACCGGGGAGCTGTTTTTT.

This chain joins TRBV7-9 and TRBJ2-2; 9 nucleotides line up with TRBD2. Germline V lookup: CDR1 SEHNR, CDR2 FQNEAQ (reference sequence). The CDR3 totals 15 residues. Trimming took 5 bases from V and 0 from J; bases not matched to a gene: 1. Here the CDR3 reads CASSQREANTGELFF. The CDR3, as DNA: TGTGCCAGCAGCCAGCGGGAGGCGAACACCGGGGAGCTGTTTTTT.

This chain uses TRBV21-1 with TRBJ1-5. TRBV21-1 is flagged as a pseudogene. This CDR3 comprises 17 residues. DNA for the CDR3: TGTGCCAGCAGCAAAACCCCGGGAGGGATGAGTAATCAGCCCCAGCATTTT. This codes for CASSKTPGGMSNQPQHF.

V gene TRBV28 combines with J gene TRBJ1-5; tentative D call: TRBD1 (6 bases). From germline, CDR1 is MDHEN and CDR2 SYDVKM. This CDR3 spans 15 amino acids. The germline V and J ends were trimmed by 6 bases and 5 bases, with 17 bases remaining between them. CDR3: CASRGRLTGDQPQHF. The CDR3, as DNA: TGTGCCAGCAGGGGCCGGTTGACAGGTGATCAGCCCCAGCATTTT.

The CDR3 DNA reads TGTGCCAGCAGCCAAGATGAGGGCGGGGGCACTGAAGCTTTCTTT. Its translation is CASSQDEGGGTEAFF. This chain uses TRBV4-2 with TRBJ1-1; D is possibly TRBD1 (5 bases). Germline V CDR1 and CDR2: LGHNA, YNFKEQ. The CDR3 loop spans 15 amino acids. The ends were cut back, 0 bases at V and 4 bases at J, with 12 bases in the middle.

This chain joins TRBV29-1 and TRBJ2-2; 10 bases line up with TRBD2. Germline-derived CDR1 and CDR2 are SQVTM and ANQGSEA. The CDR3 spans 18 residues. V was pared by 0 bases and J by 3 bases, with 10 bases of the junction left unmatched. CDR3 residues: CSVEDPVAGGSDTGELFF. The CDR3 region has the DNA TGCAGCGTTGAAGATCCCGTAGCGGGAGGAAGCGACACCGGGGAGCTGTTTTTT.

The genes are TRBV5-1 and TRBJ1-3; D possibly corresponds to TRBD1 (6 bases). Germline CDR1 SGHRS, CDR2 YFSETQ. V shed 3 bases and J shed 6 bases, with 19 bases lying between them. The CDR3 is 16 residues long. The CDR3 coding sequence is TGCGCCAGCAGCTCTCCGGGACAAACGACGCCAAACACCATATATTTT. Its protein product is CASSSPGQTTPNTIYF.

This clone appeared a single time. This chain uses TRBV18 with TRBJ1-2; D is undetermined. The germline V gene encodes CDR1 KGHSH and CDR2 LQKENI. V was pared by 3 bases and J by 5 bases, with 10 bases between. The CDR3 consists of 13 residues. The CDR3 loop reads CASSPSNEYGYTF. CDR3 nucleotides: TGTGCCAGCTCACCCTCTAACGAGTATGGCTACACCTTC.

V usage is TRBV27 and J usage is TRBJ1-4; 8 bases fit TRBD1. The germline gives CDR1 MNHEY, CDR2 SMNVEV (reference sequence). Trimming took 6 bases from V and 12 from J; bases not matched to a gene: 12. This CDR3 contains 14 residues. The CDR3 DNA follows: TGTGCCAGCAGAATACTACCCTCAGGGGGCCAACTGTTTTTT. Translating gives CASRILPSGGQLFF. The whole variable domain, remainder taken from reference TRBV27 and TRBJ1-4, is EAQVTQNPRYLITVTGKKLTVTCSQNMNHEYMSWYRQDPGLGLRQIYYSMNVEVTDKGDVPEGYKVSRKEKRNFPLILESPSPNQTSLYFCASRILPSGGQLFFGSGTQLSVL.

The chain is built from TRBV6-1 and TRBJ1-1; 8 nucleotides agree with TRBD1. The CDR3 spans 15 residues. CDR1 MNHNS and CDR2 SASEGT come from the germline V gene. J was trimmed by 6 bases and V by 2 bases; bases with no gene match: 8. The CDR3 sequence: CASSELTGGSPEAFF. CDR3 in DNA: TGTGCCAGCAGTGAATTAACAGGGGGTTCGCCTGAAGCTTTCTTT.

This chain connects TRBV6-5 to TRBJ2-1; D is ambiguous. V was shortened by 5 bases and J by 3 bases, with 14 bases between the two germline ends. Germline CDR1 and CDR2: MNHEY and SVGAGI. CDR3 size: 15 residues. DNA for the CDR3: TGTGCCAGCAGTATATTTGGCGGCGGCTACAATGAGCAGTTCTTC. Its translation: CASSIFGGGYNEQFF.

The V and J genes are TRBV7-8 and TRBJ2-1, with 12 bases lining up with TRBD2. Per the germline V gene, CDR1 is SGHVS and CDR2 is FQNEAQ. The CDR3 extends over 16 amino acids. The J segment lost 1 base and the V segment lost 5 bases, leaving 3 bases of the junction unmatched. The CDR3 sequence: CASSATSGSSYNEQFF. In nucleotides, the CDR3 is TGTGCCAGCAGCGCGACTAGCGGGAGTTCCTACAATGAGCAGTTCTTC.